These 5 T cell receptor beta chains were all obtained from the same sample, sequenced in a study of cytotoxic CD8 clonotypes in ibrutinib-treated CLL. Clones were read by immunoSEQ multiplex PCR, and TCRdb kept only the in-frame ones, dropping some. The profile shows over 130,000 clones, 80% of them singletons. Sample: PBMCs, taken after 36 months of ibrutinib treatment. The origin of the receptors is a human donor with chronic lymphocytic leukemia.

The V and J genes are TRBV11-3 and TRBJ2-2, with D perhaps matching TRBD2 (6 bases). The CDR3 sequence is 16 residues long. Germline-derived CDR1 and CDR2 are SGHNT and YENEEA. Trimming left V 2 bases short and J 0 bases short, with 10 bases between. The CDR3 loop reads CASSLLRGTNTGELFF. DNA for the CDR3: TGTGCCAGCAGCTTATTACGGGGGACGAACACCGGGGAGCTGTTTTTT.

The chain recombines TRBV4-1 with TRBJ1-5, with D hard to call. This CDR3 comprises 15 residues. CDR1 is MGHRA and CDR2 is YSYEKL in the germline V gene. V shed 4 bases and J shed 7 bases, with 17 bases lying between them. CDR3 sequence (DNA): TGCGCCAGCAGCCGAATCCGGGCCCCGGGGCAGCCCCAGCATTTT. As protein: CASSRIRAPGQPQHF.

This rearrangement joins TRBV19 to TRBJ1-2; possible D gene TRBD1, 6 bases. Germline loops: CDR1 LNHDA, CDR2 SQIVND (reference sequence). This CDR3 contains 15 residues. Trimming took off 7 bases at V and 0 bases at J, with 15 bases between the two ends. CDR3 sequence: CASNPGHLANYGYTF. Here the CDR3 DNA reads TGTGCCAGTAATCCGGGACACCTAGCTAACTATGGCTACACCTTC.

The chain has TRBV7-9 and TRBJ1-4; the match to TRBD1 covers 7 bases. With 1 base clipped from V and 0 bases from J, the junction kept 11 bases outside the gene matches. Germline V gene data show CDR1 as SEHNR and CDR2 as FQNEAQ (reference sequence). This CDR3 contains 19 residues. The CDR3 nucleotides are TGTGCCAGCAGCTTAGGCCCCGAGGGACAGAGAACAACTAATGAAAAACTGTTTTTT. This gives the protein CASSLGPEGQRTTNEKLFF.

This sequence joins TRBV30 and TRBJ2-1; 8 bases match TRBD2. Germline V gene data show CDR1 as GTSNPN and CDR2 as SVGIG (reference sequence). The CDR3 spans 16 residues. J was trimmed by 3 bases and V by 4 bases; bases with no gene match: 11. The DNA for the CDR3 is TGTGCCTGGAAACCTCCCCTAGCGGGCCTCTACAATGAGCAGTTCTTC. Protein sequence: CAWKPPLAGLYNEQFF.